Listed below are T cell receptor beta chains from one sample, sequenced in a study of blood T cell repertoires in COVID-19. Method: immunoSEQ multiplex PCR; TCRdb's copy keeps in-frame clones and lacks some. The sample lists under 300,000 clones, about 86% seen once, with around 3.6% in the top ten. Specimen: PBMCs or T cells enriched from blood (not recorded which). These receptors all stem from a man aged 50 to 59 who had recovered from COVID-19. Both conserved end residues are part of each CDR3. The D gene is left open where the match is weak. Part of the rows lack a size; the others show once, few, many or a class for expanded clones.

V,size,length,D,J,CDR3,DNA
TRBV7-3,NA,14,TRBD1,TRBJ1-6,CASSFRQGDSPLHF,TGTGCCAGCAGCTTTCGACAGGGGGATTCACCCCTCCACTTT
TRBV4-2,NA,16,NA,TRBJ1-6,CASSQEVLQGESPLHF,TGTGCCAGCAGCCAAGAGGTGTTACAGGGTGAATCACCCCTCCACTTT
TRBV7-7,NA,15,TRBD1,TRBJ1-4,CASSLRGGTNEKLFF,TGTGCTAGCAGCTTACGAGGGGGCACTAATGAAAAACTGTTTTTT
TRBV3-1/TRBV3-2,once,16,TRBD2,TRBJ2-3,CASSPRGSGRTDTQYF,TGTGCCAGCAGCCCCAGGGGTAGCGGGAGGACAGATACGCAGTATTTT
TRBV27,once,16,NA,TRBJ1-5,CASSLRGGSDNQPQHF,TGTGCCAGCAGTCTCCGGGGAGGGAGTGATAATCAGCCCCAGCATTTT
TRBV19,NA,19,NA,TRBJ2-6,CASSISGQSDRSGANVLTF,TGTGCCAGTAGTATTTCAGGACAGTCTGACCGCTCTGGGGCCAACGTCCTGACTTTC
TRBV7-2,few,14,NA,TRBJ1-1,CASSLGQMNTEAFF,TGTGCCAGCAGCTTAGGGCAGATGAACACTGAAGCTTTCTTT
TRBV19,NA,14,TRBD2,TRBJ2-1,CASSITGGYEEQFF,TGTGCCAGTAGTATAACGGGGGGGTATGAGGAGCAGTTCTTC
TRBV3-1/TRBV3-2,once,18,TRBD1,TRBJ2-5,CASSQEGEGGDFGETQYF,TGTGCCAGCAGCCAAGAAGGTGAAGGGGGCGATTTTGGAGAGACCCAGTACTTC
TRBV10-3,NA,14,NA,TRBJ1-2,CAISESRRDHGYTF,TGTGCCATCAGTGAGTCGAGGAGGGATCATGGCTACACCTTC
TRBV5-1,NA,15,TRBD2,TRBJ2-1,CASRVLAGMDNEQFF,TGCGCCAGCAGAGTCCTAGCGGGAATGGACAATGAGCAGTTCTTC
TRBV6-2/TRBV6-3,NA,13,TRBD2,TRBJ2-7,CASSWGLANEQYF,TGTGCCAGCAGTTGGGGACTAGCTAACGAGCAGTACTTC
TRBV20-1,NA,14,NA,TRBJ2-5,CSASSAGLAETQYF,TGCAGTGCTAGTAGCGCGGGGCTAGCAGAGACCCAGTACTTC
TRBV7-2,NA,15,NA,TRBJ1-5,CASSPQAGISQPQHF,TGTGCCAGCAGCCCTCAGGCGGGGATTAGTCAGCCCCAGCATTTT
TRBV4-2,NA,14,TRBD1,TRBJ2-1,CASSQGGQGFSQFF,TGTGCCAGCAGCCAAGGGGGACAGGGGTTTTCGCAGTTCTTC
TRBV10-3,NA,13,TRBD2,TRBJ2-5,CATRDYHQETQYF,TGTGCCACCCGGGACTACCACCAAGAGACCCAGTACTTC
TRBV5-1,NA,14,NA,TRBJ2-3,CASSVTRVADTQYF,TGCGCCAGCAGCGTCACCAGGGTGGCAGATACGCAGTATTTT
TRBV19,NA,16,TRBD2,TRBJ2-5,CASSPGREGPRSTQYF,TGTGCCAGTAGTCCCGGCCGGGAGGGGCCCCGGTCGACCCAGTACTTC
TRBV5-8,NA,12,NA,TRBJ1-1,CASNLRVTEAFF,TGTGCCAGCAACCTCAGGGTTACTGAAGCTTTCTTT
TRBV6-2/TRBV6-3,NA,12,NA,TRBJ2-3,CASSGRTDTQYF,TGTGCCAGCAGTGGCCGGACTGATACGCAGTATTTT
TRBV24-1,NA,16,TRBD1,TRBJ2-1,CATSETGTGPYNEQFF,TGTGCCACCAGTGAAACCGGGACAGGGCCCTACAATGAGCAGTTCTTC
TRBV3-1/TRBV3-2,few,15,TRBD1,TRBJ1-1,CASTTSTGGHGEAFF,TGTGCCAGCACCACCTCGACAGGGGGCCACGGTGAAGCTTTCTTT
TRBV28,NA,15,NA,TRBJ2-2,CATNGAGANTGELFF,TGTGCCACTAATGGGGCAGGGGCGAACACCGGGGAGCTGTTTTTT
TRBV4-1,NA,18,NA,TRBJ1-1,CASSQGRLWAGRNTEAFF,TGCGCCAGCAGCCAAGGCCGACTTTGGGCAGGGCGTAATACTGAAGCTTTCTTT
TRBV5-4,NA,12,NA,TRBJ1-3,CASSRSGNTIYF,TGTGCCAGCAGCCGTAGTGGAAACACCATATATTTT
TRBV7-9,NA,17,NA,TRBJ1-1,CASSSLTQGSPNTEAFF,TGTGCCAGCAGCTCCCTTACACAGGGATCTCCGAACACTGAAGCTTTCTTT
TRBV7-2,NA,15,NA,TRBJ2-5,CASSLRGAHQETQYF,TGTGCCAGCAGCTTACGGGGGGCCCACCAAGAGACCCAGTACTTC
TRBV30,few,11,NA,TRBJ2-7,CAWKRRDEQYF,TGTGCCTGGAAACGCCGCGACGAGCAGTACTTC
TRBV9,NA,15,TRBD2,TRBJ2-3,CASSGSGGAGDTQYF,TGTGCCAGCAGCGGGAGCGGGGGGGCCGGGGATACGCAGTATTTT
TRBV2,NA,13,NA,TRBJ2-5,CASSGTTGETQYF,TGTGCCAGCAGTGGGACAACGGGAGAGACCCAGTACTTC
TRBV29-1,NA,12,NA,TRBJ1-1,CSVDPPDTEAFF,TGCAGCGTTGATCCCCCGGACACTGAAGCTTTCTTT
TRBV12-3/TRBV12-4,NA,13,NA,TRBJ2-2,CASSLKTDGELFF,TGTGCCAGCAGTTTAAAGACTGACGGGGAGCTGTTTTTT
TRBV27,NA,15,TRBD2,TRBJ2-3,CASSFSSGGGDTQYF,TGTGCCAGCAGTTTTTCCAGCGGGGGTGGAGATACGCAGTATTTT
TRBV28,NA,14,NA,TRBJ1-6,CASIVGGPNSPLHF,TGTGCCAGCATTGTGGGGGGACCTAATTCACCCCTCCACTTT
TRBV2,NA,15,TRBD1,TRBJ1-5,CASSDPRTGFQPQHF,TGTGCCAGCAGCGACCCCCGGACAGGGTTTCAGCCCCAGCATTTT
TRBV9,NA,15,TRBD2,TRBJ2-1,CASSYLAGGPAEQFF,TGTGCCAGCAGCTACCTAGCGGGAGGGCCGGCTGAGCAGTTCTTC
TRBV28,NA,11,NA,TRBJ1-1,CASSSQGRAFF,TGTGCCAGCAGTTCCCAAGGGAGGGCTTTCTTT
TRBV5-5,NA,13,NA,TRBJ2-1,CASSLGLANEQFF,TGTGCCAGCAGCTTGGGGCTAGCGAACGAGCAGTTCTTC
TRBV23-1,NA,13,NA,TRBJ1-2,CASSQRLPRGYTF,TGCGCCAGCAGTCAAAGGCTCCCTAGAGGCTACACCTTC
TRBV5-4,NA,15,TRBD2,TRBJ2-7,CASSLDLAGAYEQYF,TGTGCCAGCAGCTTGGATCTAGCGGGAGCTTACGAGCAGTACTTC
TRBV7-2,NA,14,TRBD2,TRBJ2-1,CASSLLGLADEQFF,TGTGCCAGCAGCTTATTGGGACTAGCCGATGAGCAGTTCTTC
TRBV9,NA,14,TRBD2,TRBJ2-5,CASSSRGVQETQYF,TGTGCCAGCAGCAGCCGGGGGGTCCAAGAGACCCAGTACTTC
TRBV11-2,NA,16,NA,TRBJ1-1,CASSLAVGGGHTEAFF,TGTGCCAGCAGCTTAGCCGTGGGGGGGGGTCACACTGAAGCTTTCTTT
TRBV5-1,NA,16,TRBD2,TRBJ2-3,CASSPGTSGGRDTQYF,TGCGCCAGCAGCCCGGGGACTAGCGGGGGGCGTGATACGCAGTATTTT
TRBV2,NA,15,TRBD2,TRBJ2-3,CASTATSVGTDTQYF,TGTGCCAGCACCGCGACTAGCGTAGGCACAGATACGCAGTATTTT
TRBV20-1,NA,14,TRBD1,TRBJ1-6,CSASSGQPNSPLHF,TGCAGTGCTAGTTCGGGACAGCCGAATTCACCCCTCCACTTT
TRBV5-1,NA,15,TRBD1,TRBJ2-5,CASSSGGSQAETQYF,TGCGCCAGCAGCTCAGGGGGTTCTCAGGCAGAGACCCAGTACTTC
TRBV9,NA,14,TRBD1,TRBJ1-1,CASREGQGNTEAFF,TGTGCCAGCAGGGAGGGACAGGGAAACACTGAAGCTTTCTTT
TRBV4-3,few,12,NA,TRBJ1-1,CASSRVQGKAFF,TGCGCCAGCAGCCGCGTGCAGGGGAAAGCTTTCTTT
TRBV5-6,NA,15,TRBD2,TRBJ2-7,CASSGLAGVLGEQYF,TGTGCCAGCAGTGGCTTAGCGGGAGTGTTGGGCGAGCAGTACTTC
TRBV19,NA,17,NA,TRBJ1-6,CASSEVFGGANNSPLHF,TGTGCCAGTAGTGAAGTGTTCGGGGGGGCCAATAATTCACCCCTCCACTTT
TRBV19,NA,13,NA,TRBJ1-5,CASSIQDYQPQHF,TGTGCCAGTAGTATTCAGGATTATCAGCCCCAGCATTTT
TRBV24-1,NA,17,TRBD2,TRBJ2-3,CATSEPTSGSIGDTQYF,TGTGCCACCAGTGAACCTACTAGCGGGAGTATTGGAGATACGCAGTATTTT
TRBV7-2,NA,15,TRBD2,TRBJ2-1,CASSPSSGGYNEQFF,TGTGCCAGCAGCCCGTCTAGCGGGGGGTACAATGAGCAGTTCTTC
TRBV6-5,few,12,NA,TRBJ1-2,CASSRRDYGYTF,TGTGCCAGCAGCCGACGGGACTATGGCTACACCTTC
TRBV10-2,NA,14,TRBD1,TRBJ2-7,CASSESAGGYEQYF,TGCGCCAGCAGTGAGTCGGCAGGGGGCTACGAGCAGTACTTC
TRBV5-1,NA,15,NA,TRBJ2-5,CASSKKQGSGETQYF,TGCGCCAGCAGCAAGAAGCAGGGGTCTGGGGAGACCCAGTACTTC